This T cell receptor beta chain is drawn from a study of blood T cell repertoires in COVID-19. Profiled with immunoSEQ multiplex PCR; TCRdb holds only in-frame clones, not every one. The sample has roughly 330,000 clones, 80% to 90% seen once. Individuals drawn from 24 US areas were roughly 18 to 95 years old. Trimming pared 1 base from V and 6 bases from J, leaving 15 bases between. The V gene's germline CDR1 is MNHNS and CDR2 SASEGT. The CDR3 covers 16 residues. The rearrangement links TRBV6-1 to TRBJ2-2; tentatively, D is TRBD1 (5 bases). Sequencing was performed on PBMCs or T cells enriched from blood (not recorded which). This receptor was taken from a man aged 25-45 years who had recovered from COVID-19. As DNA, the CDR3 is TGTGCCAGCAGTGAAGATGTAGGGCAGGGATCCGGGGAGCTGTTTTTT. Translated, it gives CASSEDVGQGSGELFF.